The clone carrying this T cell receptor beta chain was recorded only once. The record originates from a study of TIL therapy for anti-PD-1-resistant metastatic lung cancer. Study at large: Four tumors were EGFR-mutant and two were ALK-rearranged.

The libraries were made with immunoSEQ v3. Each library reached 1.5 million to 2.5 million read pairs, or about 5-6.5 million at deep level. Sequencing used immunoSEQ multiplex PCR; TCRdb keeps in-frame clones, though not all of them. The table records tens of thousands of clones, roughly 84% of them present only once. Regarding time point: pre-treatment sample, taken before nivolumab and TIL therapy. The sample was blood, taken at baseline. The receptor's source is a person between 25 and 80 years old with non-small cell lung cancer.

The CDR3 DNA sequence: TGTGCCAGCAGTTACGGTAGGGAAGGGGGCACTGAAGCTTTCTTT. Protein sequence: CASSYGREGGTEAFF. The rearrangement links TRBV6-5 to TRBJ1-1, with D maybe TRBD1 (6 bases). The CDR3 runs to 15 residues. Germline V CDR1 and CDR2: MNHEY, SVGAGI. The ends were cut back, 2 bases at V and 4 bases at J, with 14 bases in the middle.